The entry below gives a single T cell receptor (beta chain) sequence along with its context. This entry is derived from a study of CD8 T cells in Susac syndrome. The CDR3 is 14 residues long. V shed 2 bases and J shed 5 bases, with 12 bases lying between them. Per germline, CDR1 MNHNS and CDR2 SASEGT. With random hexamers, 0.5 to 1 ug RNA was reverse transcribed. TCRdb ran MiXCR on the immunoSEQ multiplex PCR reads and lists one entry per CDR3 protein. Of approximately 190,000 distinct CDR3 sequences in the sample, 91% were seen once. The chain uses TRBV6-1 and TRBJ2-5; the D gene is possibly TRBD2 (7 bases). Sequencing used CD4+ T cells from PBMCs. The sequence was collected from a human donor with Susac syndrome. CDR3 in DNA: TGTGCCAGCAGTGAACCCGGGGGGCGGGAGACCCAGTACTTC. Translated, it gives CASSEPGGRETQYF.